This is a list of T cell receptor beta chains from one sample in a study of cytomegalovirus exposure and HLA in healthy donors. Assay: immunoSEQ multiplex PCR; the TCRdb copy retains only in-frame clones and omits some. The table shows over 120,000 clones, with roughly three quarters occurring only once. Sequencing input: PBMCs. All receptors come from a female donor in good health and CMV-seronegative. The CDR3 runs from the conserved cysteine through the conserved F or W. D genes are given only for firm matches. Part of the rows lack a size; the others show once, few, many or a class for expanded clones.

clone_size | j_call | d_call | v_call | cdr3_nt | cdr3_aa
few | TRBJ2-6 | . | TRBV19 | TGTGCCAGTAGTATCCAGGGAACCAACGTCCTGACTTTC | CASSIQGTNVLTF
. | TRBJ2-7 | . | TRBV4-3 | TGCGCCAGCAGCCAAGACTACAGCACCTCCTACGAGCAGTACTTC | CASSQDYSTSYEQYF
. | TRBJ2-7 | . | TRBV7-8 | TGTGCCAGCAGCTTGGGGGGGCTAGAGCAGTACTTC | CASSLGGLEQYF
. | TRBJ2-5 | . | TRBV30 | TGTGCCTGGAGTGTGGTAAGCGCCCAAGAGACCCAGTACTTC | CAWSVVSAQETQYF
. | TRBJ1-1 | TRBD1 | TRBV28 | TGTGCCAGCAGTTTTGACAGGGGGATCGGGGGGAGTGAAGCTTTCTTT | CASSFDRGIGGSEAFF
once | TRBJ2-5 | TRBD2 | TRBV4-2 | TGTGCCAGCAGCCAAGATCGTAGGAGCGGGAGGTCAGAGACCCAGTACTTC | CASSQDRRSGRSETQYF
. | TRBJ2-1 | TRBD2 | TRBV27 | TGTGCCAGCACCGTCCCGCCTCAAACGGGACTAGCGGGAGGGCCCGTCAATGAGCAGTTCTTC | CASTVPPQTGLAGGPVNEQFF
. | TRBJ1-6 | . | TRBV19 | TGTGCCAGTAGGGCGACGACGGGTTCACCCCTCCACTTT | CASRATTGSPLHF
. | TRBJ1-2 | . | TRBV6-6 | TGTGCCAGCCATGCGGGACCCACTGGCTACACCTTC | CASHAGPTGYTF
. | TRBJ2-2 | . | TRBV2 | TGTGCCAGCAGGGGGACAAAAAACACCGGGGAGCTGTTTTTT | CASRGTKNTGELFF
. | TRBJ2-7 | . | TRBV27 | TGTGCCAGCAGTTGGGGCCAGATTTACGAGCAGTACTTC | CASSWGQIYEQYF
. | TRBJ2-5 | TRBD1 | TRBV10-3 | TGTGCCATCAGAACAGGACAGGGGGCTGGAGAGACCCAGTACTTC | CAIRTGQGAGETQYF
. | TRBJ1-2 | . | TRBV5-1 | TGCACCAGCAGACCAGGGGCTAACTATGGCTACACCTTC | CTSRPGANYGYTF
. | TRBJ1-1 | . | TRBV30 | TGTGCCTGGAGTAGAAAGATTTTTACTCGTAACACTGAAGCTTTCTTT | CAWSRKIFTRNTEAFF
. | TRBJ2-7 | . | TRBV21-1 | TGTGCCAGCAGCAAAGTTTGGTCGCTAGTGAGTTACGAGCAGTACTTC | CASSKVWSLVSYEQYF
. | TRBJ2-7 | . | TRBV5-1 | TGCGCCAGCAGCTTACAGGGACGAACCTACGAGCAGTACTTC | CASSLQGRTYEQYF
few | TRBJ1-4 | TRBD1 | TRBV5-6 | TGTGCCAGCAGTTTAAGGGGGCGGGGCGAAAAACTGTTTTTT | CASSLRGRGEKLFF
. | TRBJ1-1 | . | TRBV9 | TGTGCCAGCAGCGTACGACAGGAGAACACTGAAGCTTTCTTT | CASSVRQENTEAFF
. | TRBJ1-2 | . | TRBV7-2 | TGTGCCAGCAGCCCACGCGGTCCGCGCAGCCTATTCTATGGCTACACCTTC | CASSPRGPRSLFYGYTF
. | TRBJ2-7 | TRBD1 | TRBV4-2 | TGTGCCAGCAGCGACAGGGGGGGGACAGGGGCCTACGAGCAGTACTTC | CASSDRGGTGAYEQYF
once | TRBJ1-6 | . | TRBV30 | TGTGCCTGGTCGTCTGGGGCTGATTCACCCCTCCACTTT | CAWSSGADSPLHF
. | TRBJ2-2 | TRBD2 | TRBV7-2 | TGTGCCAGCAGCAGAATGGGACTAGTTCCCACCGGGGAGCTGTTTTTT | CASSRMGLVPTGELFF
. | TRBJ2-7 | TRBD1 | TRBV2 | TGTGCCAGCAGGGACAGGGACCTCCGGGGGGAGCAGTACTTC | CASRDRDLRGEQYF
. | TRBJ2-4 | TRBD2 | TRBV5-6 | TGTGCCAGCAGCTTGGGTTTTTCAGCGGGGTTAGCCAAAAACATTCAGTACTTC | CASSLGFSAGLAKNIQYF
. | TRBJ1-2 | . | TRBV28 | TGTGCCAGCACCCTGGGGTCACCAGGGGATTATGGCTACACCTTC | CASTLGSPGDYGYTF
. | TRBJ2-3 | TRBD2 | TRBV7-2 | TGTGCCAGCAACCCGGGACTAGCGACAGATACGCAGTATTTT | CASNPGLATDTQYF
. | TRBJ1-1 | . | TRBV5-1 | TGCGCCAGCAGCTTGGCGTCGGGTGTTCGGGGGGTAGCTTTCTTT | CASSLASGVRGVAFF
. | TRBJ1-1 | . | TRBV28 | TGTGCCAGCAGTCCCAGGAACACTGAAGCTTTCTTT | CASSPRNTEAFF
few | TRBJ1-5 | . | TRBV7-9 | TGTGCCAGCAGTTGGGACTCCAGCAATCAGCCCCAGCATTTT | CASSWDSSNQPQHF
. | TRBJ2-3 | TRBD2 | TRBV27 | TGTGCCAGCAGGAAGACAGCGGGGGGATACCCAGATACGCAGTATTTT | CASRKTAGGYPDTQYF
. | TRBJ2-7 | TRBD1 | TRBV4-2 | TGTGCCAGCAGCCAAGATTCAACAGGGGGCTATAGCGCCTACGAGCAGTACTTC | CASSQDSTGGYSAYEQYF
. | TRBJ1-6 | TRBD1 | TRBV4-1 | TGCGCCAGCAGCCAAGTTCCGGGACAGGGGTTCTCCTATAATTCACCCCTCCACTTT | CASSQVPGQGFSYNSPLHF
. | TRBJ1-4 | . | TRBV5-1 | TGCGCCAGCAGCTTGGACAGTTGGGCGCCCGCTAATGAAAAACTGTTTTTT | CASSLDSWAPANEKLFF
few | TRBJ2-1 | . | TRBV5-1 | TGCGCCAGCAGCGCGAGGAACAATGAGCAGTTCTTC | CASSARNNEQFF
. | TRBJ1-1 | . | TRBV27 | TGTGCCAGCAAACTACAGACTAGCACGACTGGAGCTTTCTTT | CASKLQTSTTGAFF
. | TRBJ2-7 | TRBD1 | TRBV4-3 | TGCGCCAGCAGCCTCTTAGGGACAGGGGACGAGCAGTACTTC | CASSLLGTGDEQYF
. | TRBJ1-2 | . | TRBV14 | TGTGCCAGCAGCCAGGTTAACAGCTATGGCTACACCTTC | CASSQVNSYGYTF
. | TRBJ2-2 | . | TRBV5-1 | TGCGCCAGCAGCGCGGACACCTCGAACACCGGGGAGCTGTTTTTT | CASSADTSNTGELFF
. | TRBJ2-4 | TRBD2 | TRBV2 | TGTACCAGCAGTGAAAGTCCGGCCCGGGGGGGGGCGGCCAAAAACATTCAGTACTTC | CTSSESPARGGAAKNIQYF
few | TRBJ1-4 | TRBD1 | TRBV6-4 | TGTGCCAGCAGTGTGGACAGGGGCGAAAAACTGTTTTTT | CASSVDRGEKLFF
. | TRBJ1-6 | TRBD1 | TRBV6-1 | TGTGCCAGCAGTGCGACAGGGGGCGAAAGTTATGTCCACTTT | CASSATGGESYVHF
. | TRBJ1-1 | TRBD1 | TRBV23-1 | TGCGCCAGCAATCACAGGGGCCCCCGAAACACTGAAGCTTTCTTT | CASNHRGPRNTEAFF
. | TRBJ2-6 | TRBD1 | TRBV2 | TGTGCCACTCGACCCTGGCCGGGACAGGGGTCCTCTGGGGCCAACGTCCTGACTTTC | CATRPWPGQGSSGANVLTF
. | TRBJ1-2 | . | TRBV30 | TGTGCCTGGGGACAGAACTATGGCTACACCTTC | CAWGQNYGYTF
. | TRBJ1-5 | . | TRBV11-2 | TGTGCCAGCAGCTTAGGCCCTTTGAGTCAGCCCCAGCATTTT | CASSLGPLSQPQHF
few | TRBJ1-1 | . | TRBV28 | TGTGCCAGCAGGCACATGAACACTGAAGCTTTCTTT | CASRHMNTEAFF
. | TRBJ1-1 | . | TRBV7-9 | TGTGCCAGCAGCTTAGCGCACCTTCAGGGTATGAACACTGAAGCTTTCTTT | CASSLAHLQGMNTEAFF
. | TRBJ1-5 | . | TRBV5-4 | TGTGCCAGCAGCTTCGCAGGGAACAATCAGCCCCAGCATTTT | CASSFAGNNQPQHF
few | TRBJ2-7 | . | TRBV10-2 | TGCGCCAGCAGTGAAACCAGCTCCTACGAGCAGTACTTC | CASSETSSYEQYF
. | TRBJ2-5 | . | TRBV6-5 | TGTGCCAGCAGGGGGGACAATTTTGGGCGAGAGACCCAGTACTTC | CASRGDNFGRETQYF
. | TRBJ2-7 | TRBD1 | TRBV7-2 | TGTGCCAGCAGCCCCCGACAGGGATCAGGCGAGCAGTACTTC | CASSPRQGSGEQYF
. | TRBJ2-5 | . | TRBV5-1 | TGCGCCAGCAGCCCCGGGACAGTCGGGACTGGGACCCAGTACTTC | CASSPGTVGTGTQYF
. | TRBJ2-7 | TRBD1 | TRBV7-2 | TGTGCCAGCAGCTTAGTTGTAAGACAGGGCTTCAACGAGCAGTACTTC | CASSLVVRQGFNEQYF
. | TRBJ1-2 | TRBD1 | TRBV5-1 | TGCGCCAGCAGTGGGTGGGGGACAGGGGGCGCATTCGACTATGGCTACCCCTTC | CASSGWGTGGAFDYGYPF
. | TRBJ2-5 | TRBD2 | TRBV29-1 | TGCAGCGCTCGACTAGCGGGAGTTAGGGAGACCCAGTACTTC | CSARLAGVRETQYF
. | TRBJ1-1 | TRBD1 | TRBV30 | TGTGCCTGGAAGGGGGGCCCGACAGGGAGGTTCACTGAAGCTTTCTTT | CAWKGGPTGRFTEAFF
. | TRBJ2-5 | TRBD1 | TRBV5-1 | TGCGCCAGCAGCTTTCAATCCGGGACAGGGGGAGAGACCCAGTACTTC | CASSFQSGTGGETQYF
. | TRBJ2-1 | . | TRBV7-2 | TGTGCCAGCAGCTTAGGAGGGTTAGCGGTTTGGGATGAGCAGTTCTTC | CASSLGGLAVWDEQFF
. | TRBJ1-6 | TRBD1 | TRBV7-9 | TGTGCCAGCAGCCCCAGACAGGGAAACTCACCCCTCCACTTT | CASSPRQGNSPLHF
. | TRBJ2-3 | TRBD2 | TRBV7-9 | TGTGCCAGCAGCCTCAGAGGGACGACTAGCGGGGGGGCCGGTGATACGCAGTATTTT | CASSLRGTTSGGAGDTQYF